This entry concerns a single T cell receptor (beta chain). The CDR3 totals 14 residues. Per the germline V gene, CDR1 is GTSNPN and CDR2 is SVGIG (reference sequence). V was shortened by 0 bases and J by 1 base, with 9 bases between the two germline ends. The source of the sample is a study of T cells in Graves' hyperthyroidism and ophthalmopathy. From RNA transcripts, TCR beta CDR3 regions were amplified. Primed by the HTBI set, a first-round RT-PCR was run on the TCR CDR3. TCRdb re-analysed the multiplex PCR reads in MiXCR, keeping a single row per CDR3 protein. The repertoire holds about 400,000 distinct CDR3 sequences, roughly 25% seen once, with roughly 80% in the top ten.

The receptor was isolated from a man aged 50 to 60 with Graves' hyperthyroidism. The V and J genes are TRBV30 and TRBJ1-1; D might be TRBD1 (5 bases). Sequenced sample: blood. The CDR3 region is CAWSVHGANTEAFF. The CDR3 bases are TGTGCCTGGAGTGTACATGGGGCGAACACTGAAGCTTTCTTT.